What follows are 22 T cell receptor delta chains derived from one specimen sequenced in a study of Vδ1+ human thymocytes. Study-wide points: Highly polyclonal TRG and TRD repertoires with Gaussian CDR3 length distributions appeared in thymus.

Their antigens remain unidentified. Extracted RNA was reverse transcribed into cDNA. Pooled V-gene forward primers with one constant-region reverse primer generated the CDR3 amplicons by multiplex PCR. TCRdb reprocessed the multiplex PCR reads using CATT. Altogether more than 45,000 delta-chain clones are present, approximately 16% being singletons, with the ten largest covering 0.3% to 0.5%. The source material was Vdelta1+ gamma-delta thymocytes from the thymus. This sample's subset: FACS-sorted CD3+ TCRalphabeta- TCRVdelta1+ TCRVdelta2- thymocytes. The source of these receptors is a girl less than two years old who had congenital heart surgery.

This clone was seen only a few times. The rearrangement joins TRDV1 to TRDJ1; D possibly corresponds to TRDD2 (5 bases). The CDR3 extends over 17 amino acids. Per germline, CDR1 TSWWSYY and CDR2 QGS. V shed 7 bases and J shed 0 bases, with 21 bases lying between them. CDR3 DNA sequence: TGTGCTCTTGCGTTACTTCCCAAATCGCCTAACACCGATAAACTCATCTTT. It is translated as CALALLPKSPNTDKLIF.

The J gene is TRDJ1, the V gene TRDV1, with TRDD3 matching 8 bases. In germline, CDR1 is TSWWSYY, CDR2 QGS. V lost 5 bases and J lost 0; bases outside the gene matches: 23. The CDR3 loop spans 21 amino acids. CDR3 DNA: TGTGCTCTTGGGCCCGCCGCCCTAACGATGCTGGGGGACCCCTACACCGATAAACTCATCTTT. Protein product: CALGPAALTMLGDPYTDKLIF.

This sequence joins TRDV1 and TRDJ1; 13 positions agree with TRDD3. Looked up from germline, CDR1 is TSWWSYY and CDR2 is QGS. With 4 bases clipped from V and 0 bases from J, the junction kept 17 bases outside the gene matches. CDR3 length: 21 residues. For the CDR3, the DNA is TGTGCTCTTGGGGGTTTACTGGGGGATACGAGGCTCCCTACGTACACCGATAAACTCATCTTT. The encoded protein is CALGGLLGDTRLPTYTDKLIF.

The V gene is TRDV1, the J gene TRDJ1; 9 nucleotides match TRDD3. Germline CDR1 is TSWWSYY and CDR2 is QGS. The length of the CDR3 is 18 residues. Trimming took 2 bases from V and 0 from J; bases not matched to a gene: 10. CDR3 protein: CALGEAVYWGKYTDKLIF. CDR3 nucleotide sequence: TGTGCTCTTGGGGAAGCGGTCTACTGGGGGAAGTACACCGATAAACTCATCTTT.

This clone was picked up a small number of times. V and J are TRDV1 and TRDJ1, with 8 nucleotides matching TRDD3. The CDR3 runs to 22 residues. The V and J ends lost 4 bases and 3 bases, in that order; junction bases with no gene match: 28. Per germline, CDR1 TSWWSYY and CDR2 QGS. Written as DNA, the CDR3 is TGTGCTCTTGGGGCACCCAAAAAAAAGTACTGGGGGGATTACTCGTGGGCCGATAAACTCATCTTT. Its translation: CALGAPKKKYWGDYSWADKLIF.

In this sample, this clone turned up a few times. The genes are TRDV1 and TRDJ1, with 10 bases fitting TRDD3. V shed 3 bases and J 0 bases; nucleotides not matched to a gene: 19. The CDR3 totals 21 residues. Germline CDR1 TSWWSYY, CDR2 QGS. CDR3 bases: TGTGCTCTTGGGGAGACCTTCCTCCTTACTGGGGGATGGGGCCACACCGATAAACTCATCTTT. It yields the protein CALGETFLLTGGWGHTDKLIF.

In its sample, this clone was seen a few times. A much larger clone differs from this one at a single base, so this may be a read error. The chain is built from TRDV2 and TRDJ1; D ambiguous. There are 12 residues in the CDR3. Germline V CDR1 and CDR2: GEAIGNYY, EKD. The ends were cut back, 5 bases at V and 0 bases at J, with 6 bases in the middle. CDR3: CACAGHTDKLIF. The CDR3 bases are TGTGCCTGTGCTGGACACACCGATAAACTCATCTTT.

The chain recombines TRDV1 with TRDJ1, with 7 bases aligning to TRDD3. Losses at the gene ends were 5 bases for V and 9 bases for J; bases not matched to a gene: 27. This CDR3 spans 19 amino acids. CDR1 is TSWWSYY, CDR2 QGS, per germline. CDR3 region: CALGLHKGGQDSSGDELIF. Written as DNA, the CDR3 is TGTGCTCTTGGGCTACACAAGGGGGGTCAAGATAGCTCGGGGGATGAACTCATCTTT.

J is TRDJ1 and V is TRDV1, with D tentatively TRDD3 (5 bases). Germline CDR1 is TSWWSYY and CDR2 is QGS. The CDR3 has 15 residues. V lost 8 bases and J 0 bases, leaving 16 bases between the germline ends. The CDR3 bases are TGTGCTCTTATGAAGTTAGATACTCACACCGATAAACTCATCTTT. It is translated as CALMKLDTHTDKLIF.

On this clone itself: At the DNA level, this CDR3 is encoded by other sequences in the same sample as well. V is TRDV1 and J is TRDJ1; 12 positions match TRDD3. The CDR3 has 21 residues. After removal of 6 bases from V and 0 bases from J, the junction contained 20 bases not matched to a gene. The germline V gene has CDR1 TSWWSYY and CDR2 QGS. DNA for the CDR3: TGTGCTCTTGGCCTTCCCCGGGTACTGGGGGATACCCTGTTTTACACCGATAAACTCATCTTT. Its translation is CALGLPRVLGDTLFYTDKLIF.

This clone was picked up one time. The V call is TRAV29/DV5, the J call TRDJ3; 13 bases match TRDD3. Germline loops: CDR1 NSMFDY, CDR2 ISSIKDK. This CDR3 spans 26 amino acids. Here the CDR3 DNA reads TGTGCCGCATATAGCCCCCGACCAAATATATGTTTGACTGGGGGATACGGCTCCTGGGACACCCGACAGATGTTTTTC. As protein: CAAYSPRPNICLTGGYGSWDTRQMFF.

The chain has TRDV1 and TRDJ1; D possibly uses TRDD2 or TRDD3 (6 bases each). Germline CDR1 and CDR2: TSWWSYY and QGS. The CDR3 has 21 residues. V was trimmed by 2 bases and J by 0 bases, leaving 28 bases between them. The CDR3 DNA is TGTGCTCTTGGGGAATCCTACACCCCCCGGAAAGGGGGGAAGTACACCGATAAACTCATCTTT. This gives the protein CALGESYTPRKGGKYTDKLIF.

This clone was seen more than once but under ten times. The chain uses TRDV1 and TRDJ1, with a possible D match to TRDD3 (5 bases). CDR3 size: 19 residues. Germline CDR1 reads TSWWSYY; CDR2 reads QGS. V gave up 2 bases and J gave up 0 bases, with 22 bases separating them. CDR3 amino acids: CALGEALLYGGSYTDKLIF. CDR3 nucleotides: TGTGCTCTTGGGGAAGCGTTACTTTACGGGGGTTCGTACACCGATAAACTCATCTTT.

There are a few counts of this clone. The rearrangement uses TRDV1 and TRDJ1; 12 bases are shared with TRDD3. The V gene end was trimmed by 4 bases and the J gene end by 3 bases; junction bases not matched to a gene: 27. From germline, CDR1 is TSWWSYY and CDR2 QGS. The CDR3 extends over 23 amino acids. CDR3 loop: CALGAAYSRVLGDTHCGSDKLIF. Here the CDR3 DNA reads TGTGCTCTTGGGGCTGCCTATTCCCGCGTTCTGGGGGATACGCATTGTGGGTCCGATAAACTCATCTTT.

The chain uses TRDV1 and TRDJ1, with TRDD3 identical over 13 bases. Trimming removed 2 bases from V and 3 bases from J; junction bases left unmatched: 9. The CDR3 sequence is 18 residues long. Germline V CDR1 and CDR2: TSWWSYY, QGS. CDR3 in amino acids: CALGESLGDTPYADKLIF. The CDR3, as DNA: TGTGCTCTTGGGGAATCACTGGGGGATACGCCGTACGCCGATAAACTCATCTTT.

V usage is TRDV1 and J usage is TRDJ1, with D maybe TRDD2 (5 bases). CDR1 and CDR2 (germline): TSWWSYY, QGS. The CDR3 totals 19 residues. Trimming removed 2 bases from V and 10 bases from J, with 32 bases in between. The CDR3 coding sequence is TGTGCTCTTGGGGAATGCGACCTACGTCGAAAGATAGCGAAACAAAGACTCATCTTT. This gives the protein CALGECDLRRKIAKQRLIF.

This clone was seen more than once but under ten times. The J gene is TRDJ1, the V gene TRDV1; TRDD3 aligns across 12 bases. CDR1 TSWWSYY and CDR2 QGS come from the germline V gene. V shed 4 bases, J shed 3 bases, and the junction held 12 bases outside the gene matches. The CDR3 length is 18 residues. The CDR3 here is CALGGYGTGGYFADKLIF. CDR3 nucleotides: TGTGCTCTTGGGGGATACGGTACTGGGGGATACTTCGCCGATAAACTCATCTTT.

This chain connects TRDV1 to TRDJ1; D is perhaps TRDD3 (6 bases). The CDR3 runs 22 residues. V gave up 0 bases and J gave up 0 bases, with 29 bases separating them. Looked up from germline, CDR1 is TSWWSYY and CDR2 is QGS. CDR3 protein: CALGELSRRGRVKPLYTDKLIF. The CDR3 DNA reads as TGTGCTCTTGGGGAACTATCTCGGCGGGGGAGGGTTAAGCCTCTGTACACCGATAAACTCATCTTT.

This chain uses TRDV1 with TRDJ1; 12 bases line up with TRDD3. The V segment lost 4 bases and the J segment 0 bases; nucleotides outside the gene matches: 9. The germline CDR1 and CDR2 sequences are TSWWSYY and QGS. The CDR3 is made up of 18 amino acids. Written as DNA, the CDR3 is TGTGCTCTTGGGGGTCCCACTGGGGGATACCTGTACACCGATAAACTCATCTTT. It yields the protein CALGGPTGGYLYTDKLIF.

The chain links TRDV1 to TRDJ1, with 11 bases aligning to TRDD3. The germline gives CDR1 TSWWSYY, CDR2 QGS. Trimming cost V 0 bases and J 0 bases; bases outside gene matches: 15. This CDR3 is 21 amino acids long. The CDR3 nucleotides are TGTGCTCTTGGGGAACTCCCCCCGGTACTGGGGGATAACCCGTACACCGATAAACTCATCTTT. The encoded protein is CALGELPPVLGDNPYTDKLIF.

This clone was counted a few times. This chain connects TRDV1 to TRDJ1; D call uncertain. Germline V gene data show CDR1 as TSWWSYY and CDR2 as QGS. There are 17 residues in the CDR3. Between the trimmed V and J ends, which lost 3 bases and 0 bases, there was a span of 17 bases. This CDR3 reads CALGDLGSPGYTDKLIF. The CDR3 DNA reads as TGTGCTCTTGGGGACCTCGGGAGTCCGGGCTACACCGATAAACTCATCTTT.

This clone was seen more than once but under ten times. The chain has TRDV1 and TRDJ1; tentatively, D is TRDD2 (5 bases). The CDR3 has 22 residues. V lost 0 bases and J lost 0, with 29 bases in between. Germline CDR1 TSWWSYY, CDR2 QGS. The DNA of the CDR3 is TGTGCTCTTGGGGAACTAGAGGGTCCTTCATTACGCCAACTGATGTACACCGATAAACTCATCTTT. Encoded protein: CALGELEGPSLRQLMYTDKLIF.